A selection of T cell receptor beta chains follows, all from one sample in a study of molecular identifiers for immune sequencing clone quantification. From the PCR reads, TCRdb called clonotypes with MiXCR, one entry per CDR3 protein. The profile shows fewer than 350,000 distinct CDR3 sequences, around a fifth of them singletons. Sequenced input: naive CD8+ T cells from blood, with Jurkat cell RNA spiked in. The origin of the receptors is a human donor in good health. Some libraries in this study had Jurkat cell RNA spiked in. Both conserved end residues are part of each CDR3. D genes are given only for firm matches. A clone size is listed for some rows: how often the clone was seen (once, few, many), or a class if it is expanded.

abundance: many; d_gene: -; v_gene: TRBV13; j_gene: TRBJ2-3; CDR3aa: CASSLAGSVADTQYF; CDR3nt: TGTGCCAGCAGCTTAGCAGGGTCTGTGGCAGATACGCAGTATTTT
abundance: few; d_gene: TRBD1; v_gene: TRBV2; j_gene: TRBJ1-1; CDR3aa: CASRKSGQGENTEAFF; CDR3nt: TGTGCCAGCAGGAAAAGTGGACAGGGAGAGAACACTGAAGCTTTCTTT
abundance: many; d_gene: -; v_gene: TRBV6-2/TRBV6-3; j_gene: TRBJ1-5; CDR3aa: CASSPGISNQPQHF; CDR3nt: TGTGCCAGCAGCCCCGGCATAAGCAATCAGCCCCAGCATTTT
abundance: many; d_gene: TRBD1; v_gene: TRBV2; j_gene: TRBJ2-3; CDR3aa: CASSSDRGQTDTQYF; CDR3nt: TGTGCCAGCAGCTCGGACAGGGGGCAGACAGATACGCAGTATTTT
abundance: many; d_gene: TRBD2; v_gene: TRBV28; j_gene: TRBJ2-7; CDR3aa: CASSLSGGGVGYEQYF; CDR3nt: TGTGCCAGCAGTTTATCGGGCGGGGGGGTCGGCTACGAGCAGTACTTC
abundance: many; d_gene: -; v_gene: TRBV2; j_gene: TRBJ2-3; CDR3aa: CASSLRNPRGADTQYF; CDR3nt: TGTGCCAGCAGTTTAAGGAACCCCCGAGGGGCAGATACGCAGTATTTT
abundance: few; d_gene: -; v_gene: TRBV7-3; j_gene: TRBJ2-3; CDR3aa: CASSSGSIDTQYF; CDR3nt: TGTGCCAGCAGCTCCGGGTCTATAGATACGCAGTATTTT
abundance: -; d_gene: TRBD2; v_gene: TRBV4-3; j_gene: TRBJ2-1; CDR3aa: CASSHSSGSHNEQFF; CDR3nt: TGCGCCAGCAGCCATAGTAGCGGGAGTCACAATGAGCAGTTCTTC
abundance: many; d_gene: -; v_gene: TRBV20-1; j_gene: TRBJ1-5; CDR3aa: CSARDTDQPQHF; CDR3nt: TGCAGTGCTAGGGACACGGATCAGCCCCAGCATTTT
abundance: many; d_gene: -; v_gene: TRBV5-5; j_gene: TRBJ1-2; CDR3aa: CASSLTESRTNYGYTF; CDR3nt: TGTGCCAGCAGCCTTACAGAGAGCAGAACTAACTATGGCTACACCTTC
abundance: many; d_gene: -; v_gene: TRBV6-1; j_gene: TRBJ1-1; CDR3aa: CASSDWGEGEAFF; CDR3nt: TGTGCCAGCAGTGATTGGGGGGAGGGGGAAGCTTTCTTT
abundance: many; d_gene: TRBD2; v_gene: TRBV29-1; j_gene: TRBJ2-1; CDR3aa: CTSSAGVDAQFF; CDR3nt: TGCACGAGTTCAGCGGGAGTAGACGCGCAGTTCTTC
abundance: -; d_gene: -; v_gene: TRBV4-3; j_gene: TRBJ2-7; CDR3aa: CASSQVLGGYEQYF; CDR3nt: TGCGCCAGCAGCCAAGTTCTTGGGGGTTACGAGCAGTACTTC
abundance: many; d_gene: -; v_gene: TRBV28; j_gene: TRBJ2-6; CDR3aa: CASSKSVNLNVLTF; CDR3nt: TGTGCCAGCAGCAAAAGCGTTAACCTCAACGTCCTGACTTTC
abundance: -; d_gene: TRBD1; v_gene: TRBV6-2/TRBV6-3; j_gene: TRBJ1-5; CDR3aa: CASSDGTGVNQPQHF; CDR3nt: TGTGCCAGCAGTGACGGGACAGGGGTAAATCAGCCCCAGCATTTT
abundance: many; d_gene: -; v_gene: TRBV15; j_gene: TRBJ2-1; CDR3aa: CATSRDPSLGRTGLWHEQFF; CDR3nt: TGTGCCACCAGCAGAGATCCCTCACTGGGTCGTACCGGTCTCTGGCATGAGCAGTTCTTC
abundance: many; d_gene: -; v_gene: TRBV6-5; j_gene: TRBJ2-7; CDR3aa: CASAAGQGYEQYF; CDR3nt: TGTGCCAGCGCCGCGGGGCAGGGCTACGAGCAGTACTTC
abundance: many; d_gene: TRBD1; v_gene: TRBV14; j_gene: TRBJ1-1; CDR3aa: CASSQVGGTDTEAFF; CDR3nt: TGTGCCAGCAGCCAAGTGGGCGGGACAGACACTGAAGCTTTCTTT
abundance: few; d_gene: -; v_gene: TRBV27; j_gene: TRBJ2-7; CDR3aa: CASSFEGGGYYEQYF; CDR3nt: TGTGCCAGCAGTTTTGAAGGGGGGGGGTACTACGAGCAGTACTTC
abundance: few; d_gene: -; v_gene: TRBV27; j_gene: TRBJ1-2; CDR3aa: CASTSGAGAEGYTF; CDR3nt: TGTGCCAGCACTTCAGGGGCAGGAGCGGAGGGCTACACCTTC
abundance: many; d_gene: -; v_gene: TRBV4-3; j_gene: TRBJ2-2; CDR3aa: CASSQPLEGLGTGELFF; CDR3nt: TGCGCCAGCAGCCAACCTTTGGAGGGCCTAGGTACCGGGGAGCTGTTTTTT
abundance: -; d_gene: TRBD1; v_gene: TRBV6-5; j_gene: TRBJ1-1; CDR3aa: CASSSLSTGHTEAFF; CDR3nt: TGTGCCAGCAGTTCTCTTTCGACAGGGCACACTGAAGCTTTCTTT
abundance: many; d_gene: -; v_gene: TRBV6-6; j_gene: TRBJ1-5; CDR3aa: CASSYVIGDFGNQPQHF; CDR3nt: TGTGCCAGCAGTTACGTTATTGGGGATTTTGGCAATCAGCCCCAGCATTTT
abundance: -; d_gene: TRBD2; v_gene: TRBV5-6; j_gene: TRBJ2-3; CDR3aa: CASSLELAGVRDTQYF; CDR3nt: TGTGCCAGCAGCTTGGAACTAGCGGGAGTACGAGATACGCAGTATTTT
abundance: few; d_gene: TRBD1; v_gene: TRBV5-6; j_gene: TRBJ1-1; CDR3aa: CASSPRQGYGLKRNTEAFF; CDR3nt: TGTGCCAGCAGCCCCCGACAGGGCTATGGGTTGAAGCGGAACACTGAAGCTTTCTTT
abundance: many; d_gene: -; v_gene: TRBV19; j_gene: TRBJ2-2; CDR3aa: CASSYGSAGELFF; CDR3nt: TGTGCCAGTTCTTACGGGAGTGCCGGGGAGCTGTTTTTT
abundance: -; d_gene: TRBD2; v_gene: TRBV27; j_gene: TRBJ2-3; CDR3aa: CASRPGTSGRTDAQYF; CDR3nt: TGTGCCAGCAGACCTGGGACTAGCGGGAGGACAGATGCGCAGTATTTT
abundance: many; d_gene: TRBD1; v_gene: TRBV12-3/TRBV12-4; j_gene: TRBJ1-2; CDR3aa: CASNPTGERYGYTF; CDR3nt: TGTGCCAGCAATCCAACAGGGGAACGCTATGGCTACACCTTC
abundance: few; d_gene: TRBD1; v_gene: TRBV27; j_gene: TRBJ2-1; CDR3aa: CASNNGQGRNEQFF; CDR3nt: TGTGCCAGCAACAACGGACAGGGTCGGAATGAGCAGTTCTTC
abundance: many; d_gene: TRBD2; v_gene: TRBV6-5; j_gene: TRBJ2-7; CDR3aa: CASSPGGGSSYEQYF; CDR3nt: TGTGCCAGCAGTCCCGGGGGAGGGAGCTCCTACGAGCAGTACTTC
abundance: many; d_gene: -; v_gene: TRBV19; j_gene: TRBJ1-5; CDR3aa: CASSWGDSNQPQHF; CDR3nt: TGTGCCAGTAGTTGGGGGGACAGCAATCAGCCCCAGCATTTT
abundance: few; d_gene: -; v_gene: TRBV11-3; j_gene: TRBJ1-6; CDR3aa: CASSLAVGQGNSPLHF; CDR3nt: TGTGCCAGCAGCTTAGCCGTGGGGCAGGGGAATTCACCCCTCCACTTT
abundance: many; d_gene: TRBD1; v_gene: TRBV20-1; j_gene: TRBJ2-2; CDR3aa: CSARTGDTGELFF; CDR3nt: TGCAGTGCGCGGACAGGGGACACCGGGGAGCTGTTTTTT
abundance: many; d_gene: -; v_gene: TRBV19; j_gene: TRBJ2-2; CDR3aa: CASSIGTRSTGELFF; CDR3nt: TGTGCCAGTAGTATAGGAACTAGGAGTACCGGGGAGCTGTTTTTT
abundance: many; d_gene: TRBD1; v_gene: TRBV6-2/TRBV6-3; j_gene: TRBJ1-5; CDR3aa: CASSQTGVRRYHSNQPQHF; CDR3nt: TGTGCCAGCAGTCAAACAGGGGTCCGGAGATATCATAGCAATCAGCCCCAGCATTTT
abundance: few; d_gene: TRBD2; v_gene: TRBV2; j_gene: TRBJ2-3; CDR3aa: CASSEAWGIAGEHTDTQYF; CDR3nt: TGTGCCAGCAGTGAAGCGTGGGGGATAGCGGGGGAACACACAGATACGCAGTATTTT
abundance: -; d_gene: -; v_gene: TRBV7-9; j_gene: TRBJ1-3; CDR3aa: CASSLALPPTTYF; CDR3nt: TGTGCCAGCAGCTTAGCCTTACCACCGACCACATATTTT
abundance: many; d_gene: TRBD1; v_gene: TRBV5-4; j_gene: TRBJ2-5; CDR3aa: CASSGGQGYQETQYF; CDR3nt: TGTGCCAGCAGCGGCGGACAGGGGTACCAAGAGACCCAGTACTTC
abundance: -; d_gene: -; v_gene: TRBV28; j_gene: TRBJ2-3; CDR3aa: CASSFGGVAATDTQYF; CDR3nt: TGTGCCAGCAGTTTCGGAGGGGTAGCGGCCACAGATACGCAGTATTTT
abundance: many; d_gene: -; v_gene: TRBV27; j_gene: TRBJ2-3; CDR3aa: CASATGGTQYF; CDR3nt: TGTGCCAGCGCTACCGGTGGTACGCAGTATTTT
abundance: many; d_gene: TRBD1; v_gene: TRBV5-1; j_gene: TRBJ2-1; CDR3aa: CASSLDRGNEQFF; CDR3nt: TGCGCCAGCAGCTTGGACAGGGGCAATGAGCAGTTCTTC
abundance: many; d_gene: -; v_gene: TRBV20-1; j_gene: TRBJ2-3; CDR3aa: CSGPGTDTQYF; CDR3nt: TGCAGTGGACCGGGCACAGATACGCAGTATTTT